These 32 T cell receptor beta chains share one sample of origin, sequenced in a study of PD-1 blockade in classical Hodgkin lymphoma. TCRdb keeps only in-frame clones here, not all; method: immunoSEQ multiplex PCR. The sample yields around 26,000 clones, about 90% seen once. As for time point: newly diagnosed, previously untreated cHL patient sample. Isolation of CD4+ T cells from thawed PBMCs was performed by magnetic negative selection. The sample comprised CD4+ T cells from blood. The receptors were gathered from a human donor with classical Hodgkin lymphoma.

The chain joins TRBV18 to TRBJ2-1; 10 positions match TRBD2. Germline V gene lookup returns CDR1 KGHSH and CDR2 LQKENI. CDR3 length: 16 residues. V was clipped by 2 bases and J by 10 bases; unmatched bases: 11. The CDR3 region is CASSPKTAGGYGEQFF. Written as DNA, the CDR3 is TGTGCCAGCTCACCAAAGACAGCGGGGGGGTATGGAGAGCAGTTCTTC.

The chain employs TRBV6-4 and TRBJ2-2; 7 nucleotides agree with TRBD1. CDR3 size: 15 residues. The trim removed 6 bases at V and 0 bases at J, leaving 4 bases unmatched. Per the germline V gene, CDR1 is MRHNA and CDR2 is SNTAGT. The CDR3 is CASRRDSSNTGELFF. CDR3 sequence (DNA): TGTGCCAGCAGACGGGACAGCTCGAACACCGGGGAGCTGTTTTTT.

This CDR3 is CASSPGLAQETQYF. The CDR3 nucleotides read TGTGCCAGCAGCCCGGGACTAGCCCAAGAGACCCAGTACTTC. The V call is TRBV7-9, the J call TRBJ2-5, with 9 bases lining up with TRBD2. The CDR3 is 14 residues long. Germline values: CDR1 SEHNR, CDR2 FQNEAQ (reference sequence). With V trimmed by 5 bases and J by 1 base, 2 bases remained unmatched.

V gene TRBV30 combines with J gene TRBJ2-5; the D gene is possibly TRBD2 (6 bases). Germline assignment: CDR1 GTSNPN and CDR2 SVGIG (reference sequence). V dropped 4 bases and J dropped 1 base, with 10 bases sitting between them. This CDR3 is 13 amino acids long. CDR3 in DNA: TGTGCCTGGAACCGGGGGTTCCAAGAGACCCAGTACTTC. This gives the protein CAWNRGFQETQYF.

The chain joins TRBV6-1 to TRBJ2-1; 8 bases are shared with TRBD2. V lost 4 bases, J lost 8 bases, and 7 bases stayed unmatched. This CDR3 spans 14 amino acids. The germline gives CDR1 MNHNS, CDR2 SASEGT. The CDR3 DNA reads TGTGCCAGCAGTGGGCGGACGGGGGGGGATGAGCAGTTCTTC. As protein: CASSGRTGGDEQFF.

The genes are TRBV5-4 and TRBJ1-1; unclear D gene. There are 17 residues in the CDR3. CDR1 is SGHNT and CDR2 is YYREEE in the germline V gene (reference sequence). V shed 0 bases and J shed 4 bases, with 19 bases lying between them. The CDR3 loop reads CASSLVGMAGVSTEAFF. CDR3 nucleotide sequence: TGTGCCAGCAGCTTGGTTGGCATGGCGGGTGTGAGCACTGAAGCTTTCTTT.

This rearrangement joins TRBV18 to TRBJ2-2; 10 bases line up with TRBD2. The CDR3 extends over 15 amino acids. The V gene end was trimmed by 3 bases and the J gene end by 7 bases; junction bases not matched to a gene: 5. Per the germline V gene, CDR1 is KGHSH and CDR2 is LQKENI. The CDR3 loop is CASSPLAGDGGELFF. Written as DNA, the CDR3 is TGTGCCAGCTCACCCCTAGCGGGGGACGGCGGGGAGCTGTTTTTT.

The chain couples TRBV21-1 to TRBJ1-5. TRBV21-1 is noted as a pseudogene. The CDR3 consists of 10 residues. CDR3 region: CASSTQPQHF. CDR3 bases: TGTGCCAGCAGCACCCAGCCCCAGCATTTT.

This clone was seen only once. The chain couples TRBV10-1 to TRBJ2-7; D might be TRBD1 (5 bases). The CDR3 length is 14 residues. Germline V gene lookup returns CDR1 WNHNN and CDR2 SYGVQD (reference sequence). V was trimmed by 0 bases and J by 5 bases, leaving 11 bases between them. The chain's CDR3 is CASSESGRVNEQYF. In DNA form, the CDR3 reads TGCGCCAGCAGTGAGTCGGGCAGGGTGAACGAGCAGTACTTC.

This rearrangement joins TRBV7-9 to TRBJ2-7, with 9 bases that match TRBD1. V lost 5 bases and J lost 7; bases outside the gene matches: 3. The length of the CDR3 is 12 residues. CDR1 is SEHNR and CDR2 is FQNEAQ in the germline V gene (reference sequence). The CDR3 reads CASSEQGAEQYF. CDR3 nucleotide sequence: TGTGCCAGCAGCGAACAGGGGGCTGAGCAGTACTTC.

The rearrangement links TRBV6-6 to TRBJ2-5; D is ambiguous. CDR3 length: 16 residues. Germline V gives CDR1 MNHNY, CDR2 SVGAGI (reference sequence). V was trimmed by 0 bases and J by 5 bases, leaving 16 bases between them. The CDR3 loop is CASSYSTPDVSETQYF. As DNA, the CDR3 is TGTGCCAGCAGTTACTCGACCCCTGACGTGTCGGAGACCCAGTACTTC.

J is TRBJ2-5 and V is TRBV7-2; D is unclear. Germline assignment: CDR1 SGHTA and CDR2 FQGNSA. The V gene lost 5 bases and the J gene lost 1 base, with 8 bases spanning the gap. This CDR3 contains 13 residues. The CDR3 here is CASSAIIQETQYF. For the CDR3, the DNA is TGTGCCAGCAGCGCCATCATCCAAGAGACCCAGTACTTC.

This clone was found a few times. The V and J genes are TRBV10-3 and TRBJ2-4, with D perhaps matching TRBD2 (6 bases). V shed 0 bases and J shed 14 bases, with 14 bases lying between them. CDR3 length: 13 residues. Germline assignment: CDR1 ENHRY and CDR2 SYGVKD. The CDR3 DNA sequence: TGTGCCATCAGTGAGTCATTCTGGGGGGAGAAGTACTTC. Protein sequence: CAISESFWGEKYF.

The chain links TRBV4-3 to TRBJ1-1; D not resolved. The V end was cut by 1 base, the J end by 4 bases, with 10 bases between. Per germline, CDR1 LGHNA and CDR2 YSLEER. The CDR3 extends over 14 amino acids. CDR3: CASSQGGWGTEAFF. CDR3 bases: TGCGCCAGCAGCCAAGGCGGGTGGGGCACTGAAGCTTTCTTT.

On this clone itself: At the DNA level, this CDR3 is encoded by other sequences in the same sample as well. This chain connects TRBV5-1 to TRBJ2-5, with 9 bases identical to TRBD2. CDR1 and CDR2 (germline): SGHRS, YFSETQ. The length of the CDR3 is 16 residues. With 0 bases clipped from V and 5 bases from J, the junction kept 8 bases outside the gene matches. The CDR3 DNA reads TGCGCCAGCAGCTTGGTAGTAGCGGGGGCGGGGGAGACCCAGTACTTC. This sequence encodes CASSLVVAGAGETQYF.

The chain links TRBV4-3 to TRBJ1-2, with D tentatively TRBD1 (5 bases). Germline-derived CDR1 and CDR2 are LGHNA and YSLEER. This CDR3 contains 15 residues. V lost 0 bases and J 7 bases, leaving 15 bases between the germline ends. CDR3 DNA sequence: TGCGCCAGCAGCCAAGATGAGGCAGGACACCCTGGCTACACCTTC. Translation gives CASSQDEAGHPGYTF.

V and J are TRBV5-6 and TRBJ2-3; D may be TRBD2 (5 bases). This CDR3 is built from 14 residues. V shed 0 bases and J shed 5 bases, with 10 bases lying between them. The germline CDR1 and CDR2 sequences are SGHDT and YYEEEE. CDR3 amino acids: CASSLVYAGDTQYF. For the CDR3, the DNA is TGTGCCAGCAGCTTGGTGTACGCGGGAGATACGCAGTATTTT.

The J gene is TRBJ2-7, the V gene TRBV6-1, with D tentatively TRBD2 (7 bases). The germline V gene encodes CDR1 MNHNS and CDR2 SASEGT. This CDR3 comprises 17 residues. Trimming took off 2 bases at V and 0 bases at J, with 17 bases between the two ends. The CDR3 protein is CASSEWGGGGDSYEQYF. DNA of the CDR3: TGTGCCAGCAGTGAATGGGGGGGCGGGGGCGACTCCTACGAGCAGTACTTC.

The rearrangement uses TRBV15 and TRBJ1-4; no clear D. CDR1 and CDR2 (germline): LNHNV, YYDKDF (reference sequence). The V gene lost 1 base and the J gene lost 7 bases, with 10 bases spanning the gap. The CDR3 is made up of 14 amino acids. CDR3: CATSRGDVSEKLFF. As DNA, the CDR3 is TGTGCCACCAGCAGAGGGGATGTTAGTGAAAAACTGTTTTTT.

The genes are TRBV7-6 and TRBJ2-5; D unclear. The CDR3 totals 13 residues. From germline, CDR1 is SGHVS and CDR2 FNYEAQ. Trimming left V 4 bases short and J 6 bases short, with 12 bases between. The CDR3: CASSSGSTQTQYF. In DNA form, the CDR3 reads TGTGCCAGCAGCTCCGGGTCGACCCAGACCCAGTACTTC.

The chain combines TRBV25-1 with TRBJ2-1, with D possibly being TRBD1 (6 bases). With 6 bases removed from V and 5 bases from J, the gap between germline ends came to 14 bases. The CDR3 consists of 14 residues. Germline lookup yields CDR1 MGHDK and CDR2 SYGVNS. The CDR3 DNA sequence: TGTGCCAGCAGCAGACAGGTCCAAGACAATGAGCAGTTCTTC. Translation gives CASSRQVQDNEQFF.

The V and J genes are TRBV18 and TRBJ1-1; the match to TRBD1 covers 7 bases. The germline V gene encodes CDR1 KGHSH and CDR2 LQKENI. J was trimmed by 5 bases and V by 2 bases; bases with no gene match: 8. The CDR3 consists of 15 residues. In DNA, the CDR3 is TGTGCCAGCTCACCAGACAGGGTCGTTTATACTGAAGCTTTCTTT. Translated: CASSPDRVVYTEAFF. Complete variable domain (other parts from reference TRBV18 and TRBJ1-1): NAGVMQNPRHLVRRRGQEARLRCSPMKGHSHVYWYRQLPEEGLKFMVYLQKENIIDESGMPKERFSAEFPKEGPSILRIQQVVRGDSAAYFCASSPDRVVYTEAFFGQGTRLTVV.

The chain recombines TRBV28 with TRBJ2-1; 7 bases map to TRBD2. The CDR3 consists of 16 residues. Germline values: CDR1 MDHEN, CDR2 SYDVKM. V lost 2 bases, J lost 6 bases, and 10 bases stayed unmatched. Here the CDR3 reads CASSLPGGMKSNEQFF. CDR3 DNA sequence: TGTGCCAGCAGTTTACCGGGGGGTATGAAGAGCAATGAGCAGTTCTTC.

The chain links TRBV14 to TRBJ2-2, with D possibly TRBD1 on 6 matching bases. Per the germline V gene, CDR1 is SGHDN and CDR2 is FVKESK. V was cut by 4 bases and J by 1 base, with 10 bases left in between. This CDR3 region has 15 residues. The CDR3 protein is CASSPGQRNTGELFF. In DNA, the CDR3 is TGTGCCAGCAGCCCAGGACAGAGGAACACCGGGGAGCTGTTTTTT.

J is TRBJ2-6 and V is TRBV19, with a possible D match to TRBD2 (5 bases). The CDR3 consists of 16 residues. CDR1 and CDR2 from the germline V gene are LNHDA and SQIVND (reference sequence). V lost 3 bases and J 0 bases, leaving 9 bases between the germline ends. The CDR3 nucleotides read TGTGCCAGTAGTATCGCCCGGGGCTCTGGGGCCAACGTCCTGACTTTC. Translation: CASSIARGSGANVLTF.

This clone showed up just a few times. This sequence joins TRBV25-1 and TRBJ1-5, with D perhaps TRBD1 (6 bases). The germline gives CDR1 MGHDK, CDR2 SYGVNS. Trimming took 7 bases from V and 7 from J, leaving 11 bases between them. There are 12 residues in the CDR3. CDR3 sequence (DNA): TGTGCCAGCACAGGGGAAGGCCAGCCCCAGCATTTT. Translation: CASTGEGQPQHF.

The genes are TRBV19 and TRBJ1-2, with 8 nucleotides matching TRBD1. Germline V gives CDR1 LNHDA, CDR2 SQIVND (reference sequence). The CDR3 loop spans 19 amino acids. Trimming at V came to 5 bases and at J to 6 bases, leaving 23 bases not matched to a gene. In nucleotides, the CDR3 is TGTGCCAGTAGTCCGACTGCGACTGCGCCAGGGGGCCTACTTAATGGCTACACCTTC. It translates to CASSPTATAPGGLLNGYTF. Using reference TRBV19 and TRBJ1-2 for the parts outside the CDR3, the full variable domain is DGGITQSPKYLFRKEGQNVTLSCEQNLNHDAMYWYRQDPGQGLRLIYYSQIVNDFQKGDIAEGYSVSREKKESFPLTVTSAQKNPTAFYLCASSPTATAPGGLLNGYTFGSGTRLTVV.

This chain joins TRBV2 and TRBJ1-1; perhaps TRBD1 as D (5 bases). From germline, CDR1 is SNHLY and CDR2 FYNNEI. The CDR3 is 14 amino acids. Trimming cost V 8 bases and J 1 base, with 14 bases left between them. The CDR3, as DNA: TGTGCCAGCGGAACCGGGACTGGGAACACTGAAGCTTTCTTT. Translating gives CASGTGTGNTEAFF.

This chain joins TRBV9 and TRBJ1-1, with D possibly matching TRBD1 (5 bases). CDR1 is SGDLS and CDR2 is YYNGEE in the germline V gene. V was shortened by 4 bases and J by 1 base, with 11 bases between the two germline ends. There are 14 residues in the CDR3. This CDR3 is CASSFDRENTEAFF. The CDR3 DNA sequence: TGTGCCAGCAGCTTCGACAGAGAGAACACTGAAGCTTTCTTT.

The chain joins TRBV19 to TRBJ2-3; TRBD1 agrees at 8 bases. The CDR3 loop spans 15 amino acids. Per the germline V gene, CDR1 is LNHDA and CDR2 is SQIVND (reference sequence). The V gene end was trimmed by 5 bases and the J gene end by 2 bases; junction bases not matched to a gene: 6. This CDR3 is CASSDTGQDTDTQYF. In DNA, the CDR3 is TGTGCCAGTAGTGATACGGGACAGGACACAGATACGCAGTATTTT.

This chain links TRBV10-3 with TRBJ1-3; D ambiguous. The CDR3 has 15 amino acids. V lost 9 bases and J lost 0, with 15 bases in between. Looked up from germline, CDR1 is ENHRY and CDR2 is SYGVKD. The CDR3 spells CAIAEGRASGNTIYF. The CDR3 nucleotides are TGTGCCATTGCAGAAGGGAGGGCCTCTGGAAACACCATATATTTT.

V and J are TRBV5-1 and TRBJ2-7; 8 nucleotides agree with TRBD1. CDR1 is SGHRS, CDR2 YFSETQ, per germline. The CDR3 extends over 15 amino acids. With V trimmed by 0 bases and J by 3 bases, 5 bases remained unmatched. The CDR3 sequence: CASSLARDRSYEQYF. CDR3 sequence (DNA): TGCGCCAGCAGCTTGGCCCGGGACAGGAGCTACGAGCAGTACTTC.